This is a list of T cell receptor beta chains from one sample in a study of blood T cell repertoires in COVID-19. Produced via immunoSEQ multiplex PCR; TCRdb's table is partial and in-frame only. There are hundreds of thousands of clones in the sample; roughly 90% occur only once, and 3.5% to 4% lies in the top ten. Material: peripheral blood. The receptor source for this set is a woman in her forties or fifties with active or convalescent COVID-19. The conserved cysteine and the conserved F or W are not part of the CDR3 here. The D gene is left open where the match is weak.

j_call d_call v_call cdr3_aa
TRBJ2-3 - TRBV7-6 ASSLVPLAHTDTQY
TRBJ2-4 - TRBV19 ASRPGLGPPALQY
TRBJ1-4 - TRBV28 ASKEGSSFNEKLF
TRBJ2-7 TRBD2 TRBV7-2 ASRALAGGPSEQY
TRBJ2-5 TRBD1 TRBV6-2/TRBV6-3 ASSRLGQGETQY
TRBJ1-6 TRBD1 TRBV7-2 ASSLDAGGDSPLH
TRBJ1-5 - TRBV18 ASSPNRDNQPQH
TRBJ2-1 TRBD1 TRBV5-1 ASSLPGTGTYNEQF
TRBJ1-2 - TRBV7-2 ASSLLWGGAHGYT
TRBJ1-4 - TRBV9 ASSVAGGAANEKLF
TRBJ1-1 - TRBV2 ASSDHRQGRAEAF
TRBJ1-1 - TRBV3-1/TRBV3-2 ASSQDQPWPVTVNTEAF
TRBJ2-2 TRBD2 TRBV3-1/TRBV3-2 ASSQEGLAGAHTGELF